The clone carrying this T cell receptor (beta chain) is medium-sized by frequency. Reprocessing the reads, TCRdb reports a single entry for every CDR3 protein and omits DNA. This repertoire comprises about 5,600 distinct CDR3 sequences; its ten largest clones make up under 6%. CDR1 is SGHTA and CDR2 is FQGNSA in the germline V gene. This CDR3 has 13 residues. The sample belongs to a study of diagnostic markers for celiac disease. The rearrangement joins TRBV7-2 to TRBJ1-2; TCRdb designates TRBD1, a call that cannot be tested without DNA. The receptor was derived from a human donor. This table probably holds off-target reads from a library built for another chain. Sequencing was done on a sample of either unsorted cells or a sorted T cell fraction (not recorded which). The CDR3 is CASSLTSGYGYTF.